Sequencing of this TCR beta chain was carried out in a study of shared clonotypes between healthy human individuals. Across the study: For every donor, three CD4 naive, three CD4 memory, two CD8 naive and one CD8 memory plates were used.

Per the germline V gene, CDR1 is SQVTM and CDR2 is ANQGSEA. CDR3 length equals 13 residues. Trimming shortened V by 6 bases and J by 2 bases, and 14 bases separated the two germline ends. Several immunoSEQ plates held equal portions of the genomic DNA taken from each subset. Sequencing was performed with immunoSEQ multiplex PCR; in TCRdb, only in-frame clones are kept and a portion is missing. The data show over 800,000 clones, about 91% seen once. Positive CCR7 selection of CD45RO-negative cells yielded the naive CD8 cells, and terminally differentiated effector memory CD45RA+ cells were excluded. The TCR comes from a man aged 25 to 45 in good health. The chain recombines TRBV29-1 with TRBJ2-7, with D perhaps matching TRBD2 (5 bases). Material: naive CD8+ T cells sorted from blood. This CDR3 reads CSVGSGGAYEQYF. Here the CDR3 DNA reads TGCAGCGTAGGGAGTGGAGGAGCCTACGAGCAGTACTTC.